Presented here are 22 T cell receptor beta chains from one specimen sequenced in a study of T cell responses to AZD1222 COVID-19 vaccine. Some clones are missing from TCRdb's copy, which holds only in-frame ones; the method was immunoSEQ multiplex PCR. The sample shows approximately 94,000 clones, approximately 90% of them seen only once. The specimen comprised peripheral blood, sampled on day 0 of AZD1222 vaccination. These receptors were obtained from an adult in good health.

The chain employs TRBV19 and TRBJ2-2; 9 bases agree with TRBD2. In germline, CDR1 is LNHDA, CDR2 SQIVND (reference sequence). Trimming at V came to 3 bases and at J to 6 bases, leaving 14 bases not matched to a gene. CDR3 length: 18 residues. CDR3 nucleotides: TGTGCCAGTAGTATGAAGCGGGAGGCCCGTGTTATCGCCGGGGAGCTGTTTTTT. Its protein product is CASSMKREARVIAGELFF. Together with reference TRBV19 and TRBJ2-2, the CDR3 gives the full variable domain: DGGITQSPKYLFRKEGQNVTLSCEQNLNHDAMYWYRQDPGQGLRLIYYSQIVNDFQKGDIAEGYSVSREKKESFPLTVTSAQKNPTAFYLCASSMKREARVIAGELFFGEGSRLTVL.

This sequence joins TRBV7-2 and TRBJ2-3, with 9 positions matching TRBD2. The J segment lost 7 bases and the V segment lost 2 bases, leaving 10 bases of the junction unmatched. CDR1 is SGHTA, CDR2 FQGNSA, per germline. The CDR3 is 16 residues long. The CDR3: CASSLLAGSIRHTQYF. DNA for the CDR3: TGTGCCAGCAGCTTACTAGCGGGGTCGATACGACATACGCAGTATTTT.

The rearrangement links TRBV6-5 to TRBJ1-6; a possible D gene is TRBD1 (6 bases). Germline values: CDR1 MNHEY, CDR2 SVGAGI. V lost 7 bases and J lost 7, with 17 bases in between. There are 15 residues in the CDR3. The CDR3 spells CASTERHRVNSPLHF. Written as DNA, the CDR3 is TGTGCCAGCACCGAACGTCACAGGGTGAATTCACCCCTCCACTTT.

V is TRBV5-1 and J is TRBJ2-1; D call uncertain. The germline CDR1 and CDR2 sequences are SGHRS and YFSETQ. This CDR3 comprises 13 residues. Between the trimmed V and J ends, which lost 2 bases and 5 bases, there was a span of 8 bases. CDR3 nucleotide sequence: TGCGCCAGCAGCTTTGGTGCGGACAATGAGCAGTTCTTC. It codes for CASSFGADNEQFF.

The J gene is TRBJ2-2, the V gene TRBV1; whether TRBD1, the table's D call, matches the DNA was not checked. TRBV1 is a recognized pseudogene. The CDR3 totals 16 residues. CDR3 sequence: CTSARGTGMNTGELFF. CDR3 sequence (DNA): TGCACCAGCGCAAGAGGGACAGGGATGAACACCGGGGAGCTGTTTTTT.

The genes are TRBV6-1 and TRBJ1-1, with D possibly matching TRBD1 (5 bases). Germline values: CDR1 MNHNS, CDR2 SASEGT. The CDR3 is 14 amino acids. The ends were cut back, 6 bases at V and 3 bases at J, with 14 bases in the middle. The DNA for the CDR3 is TGTGCCAGCAGGGGGACCCAAAAGGACACTGAAGCTTTCTTT. Its translation is CASRGTQKDTEAFF.

V gene TRBV19 combines with J gene TRBJ2-1, with 7 bases matching TRBD2. CDR3 length: 15 amino acids. Germline assignment: CDR1 LNHDA and CDR2 SQIVND (reference sequence). V shed 6 bases and J 1 base; nucleotides not matched to a gene: 6. The CDR3 DNA reads TGTGCCAGTAGCGAGGCGGGAGAATCCTACAATGAGCAGTTCTTC. It encodes CASSEAGESYNEQFF.

This clone showed up just once. V and J are TRBV30 and TRBJ2-1, with D possibly matching TRBD2 (7 bases). The germline V gene has CDR1 GTSNPN and CDR2 SVGIG (reference sequence). The CDR3 has 12 residues. Trimming stripped 3 bases from V and 15 bases from J, with 18 bases between. The DNA of the CDR3 is TGTGCCTGGAGCTCTAGCGGAGGGGGACCGTTCTTC. Translating it yields CAWSSSGGGPFF.

This chain uses TRBV6-5 with TRBJ2-7, with no clear D. V lost 0 bases and J lost 3, with 12 bases in between. This CDR3 contains 15 residues. The germline V gene has CDR1 MNHEY and CDR2 SVGAGI. The CDR3 spells CASSYSKGFYYEQYF. The CDR3 DNA reads as TGTGCCAGCAGTTACTCGAAGGGCTTCTACTACGAGCAGTACTTC.

This chain connects TRBV9 to TRBJ1-1, with D hard to call. CDR1 and CDR2 (germline): SGDLS, YYNGEE. The length of the CDR3 is 13 residues. V was trimmed by 1 base and J by 2 bases, leaving 6 bases between them. CDR3: CASSVSGNTEAFF. The CDR3 bases are TGTGCCAGCAGCGTATCCGGCAACACTGAAGCTTTCTTT.

J is TRBJ1-1 and V is TRBV6-2 or TRBV6-3, with 7 bases that match TRBD1. This CDR3 comprises 18 residues. Germline CDR1 and CDR2: MNHEY and SVGEGT. Germline trimming cut 0 bases from V and 1 base from J; bases unmatched to any gene: 11. CDR3 in DNA: TGTGCCAGCAGTTACTCGAGGCGGTTGACAGGGAAGAACACTGAAGCTTTCTTT. Its translation is CASSYSRRLTGKNTEAFF.

V gene TRBV30 combines with J gene TRBJ2-6; 9 bases fit TRBD1. With 8 bases clipped from V and 2 bases from J, the junction kept 1 base outside the gene matches. Per germline, CDR1 GTSNPN and CDR2 SVGIG (reference sequence). The CDR3 totals 13 residues. CDR3 region: CARTGAGANVLTF. The CDR3 DNA follows: TGTGCCAGGACAGGGGCTGGGGCCAACGTCCTGACTTTC.

A few counts support this clone. This chain connects TRBV7-9 to TRBJ1-2, with D perhaps TRBD1 (6 bases). V lost 6 bases and J 6 bases, leaving 20 bases between the germline ends. The CDR3 covers 15 residues. CDR1 SEHNR and CDR2 FQNEAQ come from the germline V gene (reference sequence). This chain's CDR3 is CASRPEQGNRDGYTF. The CDR3 DNA reads TGTGCCAGCAGACCCGAACAGGGTAATAGGGATGGCTACACCTTC.

The chain links TRBV30 to TRBJ1-2; 7 nucleotides match TRBD1. The junction had 16 bases not matched to a gene; V was cut back by 3 bases and J by 0 bases. Germline V gives CDR1 GTSNPN, CDR2 SVGIG (reference sequence). This CDR3 contains 18 residues. Here the CDR3 reads CAWSRGLLETGPNYGYTF. Here the CDR3 DNA reads TGTGCCTGGAGCCGGGGGCTTTTAGAGACAGGGCCTAACTATGGCTACACCTTC.

The chain employs TRBV19 and TRBJ1-3; D ambiguous. The CDR3 covers 13 residues. Deletions cut 3 bases from V and 4 bases from J, with 7 bases between. The germline gives CDR1 LNHDA, CDR2 SQIVND (reference sequence). DNA for the CDR3: TGTGCCAGTAGTATTGTTAAAGGAAACACCATATATTTT. Its translation: CASSIVKGNTIYF.

The chain has TRBV6-5 and TRBJ2-7; D is ambiguous. This CDR3 comprises 15 residues. Trimming shortened V by 6 bases and J by 4 bases, and 19 bases separated the two germline ends. Germline loops: CDR1 MNHEY, CDR2 SVGAGI. CDR3 nucleotides: TGTGCCAGCAGGGCCAGGAACAGCCCGAATTACGAGCAGTACTTC. The encoded protein is CASRARNSPNYEQYF.

This clone has a single count. The chain uses TRBV30 and TRBJ1-1; D remains unclear. The germline CDR1 and CDR2 sequences are GTSNPN and SVGIG (reference sequence). V lost 2 bases and J lost 11, with 15 bases in between. There are 12 residues in the CDR3. The CDR3 is CAWSLALHAAFF. In DNA, the CDR3 is TGTGCCTGGAGTTTGGCCTTACACGCTGCTTTCTTT.

The chain links TRBV4-1 to TRBJ2-7; D call uncertain. CDR3 length: 15 residues. The ends were cut back, 0 bases at V and 3 bases at J, with 12 bases in the middle. Germline V CDR1 and CDR2: MGHRA, YSYEKL. This CDR3 reads CASSQDPGPLYEQYF. For the CDR3, the DNA is TGCGCCAGCAGCCAAGATCCGGGCCCCCTCTACGAGCAGTACTTC.

This clone was detected once. The CDR3 loop is CASSVRTSGRASPYEQYF. CDR3 nucleotides: TGTGCCAGTAGTGTCCGGACTAGCGGGAGGGCCTCCCCTTACGAGCAGTACTTC. The V and J genes are TRBV19 and TRBJ2-7; TRBD2 matches 15 bases. The trim removed 5 bases at V and 4 bases at J, leaving 12 bases unmatched. The CDR3 length is 18 residues. Germline CDR1 is LNHDA and CDR2 is SQIVND (reference sequence). Full variable domain (rest looked up from reference TRBV19 and TRBJ2-7): DGGITQSPKYLFRKEGQNVTLSCEQNLNHDAMYWYRQDPGQGLRLIYYSQIVNDFQKGDIAEGYSVSREKKESFPLTVTSAQKNPTAFYLCASSVRTSGRASPYEQYFGPGTRLTVT.

The rearrangement uses TRBV28 and TRBJ1-2; D may be TRBD1 (6 bases). V was pared by 4 bases and J by 7 bases, with 13 bases between. The CDR3 covers 13 residues. Per the germline V gene, CDR1 is MDHEN and CDR2 is SYDVKM. CDR3 residues: CASSSYRVGGYTF. CDR3 nucleotide sequence: TGTGCCAGCAGTTCATACAGGGTCGGTGGCTACACCTTC.

The count of this clone is one. This sequence joins TRBV10-2 and TRBJ2-6, with TRBD2 matching over 7 bases. The CDR3 has 17 residues. Germline V gene lookup returns CDR1 WSHSY and CDR2 SAAADI. The V and J ends lost 11 bases and 2 bases, in that order; junction bases with no gene match: 15. The CDR3, as DNA: TGCGCCGGTCGGGGGGATCGAGAAGGTACTGGGGCCAACGTCCTGACTTTC. Its translation is CAGRGDREGTGANVLTF.

V is TRBV24-1 and J is TRBJ2-1; 8 nucleotides line up with TRBD2. V gave up 6 bases and J gave up 4 bases; unmatched junction bases: 19. From germline, CDR1 is KGHDR and CDR2 SFDVKD. This CDR3 is 19 amino acids long. The DNA for the CDR3 is TGTGCCACCAGTCCAGCGGGAGAGTGGGATTACGGGGGATACAATGAGCAGTTCTTC. Protein sequence: CATSPAGEWDYGGYNEQFF.